The rows below give T cell receptor beta chains drawn from one sample of a study of sequential checkpoint blockade in melanoma. Some clones are missing from TCRdb's copy, which holds only in-frame ones; the method was immunoSEQ multiplex PCR. The table records more than 7,500 clones, around three fifths of them present only once. Source: CD8+ T cells sorted from blood (inferred from file names), taken from a patient given nivolumab and ipilimumab in sequence. These receptors originate from a human donor with melanoma. Each CDR3 is given with its conserved first and last residue. A D gene is named only where the DNA matches it firmly. Clone size is given for some rows only: seen once, a few or many times, or a class if the clone is expanded.

>TRBJ2-1|TRBV6-6|.|.
TGTGCCAGCAGTTTGGACAGCCCTGAGGATGAGCAGTTCTTC
CASSLDSPEDEQFF
>TRBJ2-2|TRBV5-1|TRBD2|.
TGCGCCAGCAGCTTGGAGGGCGGGAGGCGTACCGGGGAGCTGTTTTTT
CASSLEGGRRTGELFF
>TRBJ2-1|TRBV4-3|TRBD2|.
TGCGCCAGCAGCCCAAGGACTAGCGGGAACCCCTACAATGAGCAGTTCTTC
CASSPRTSGNPYNEQFF
>TRBJ2-1|TRBV28|TRBD2|hyperexpanded
TGTGCCAGCAGTTTAGAGAGACTAGCGGGAGTAGATGAGCAGTTCTTC
CASSLERLAGVDEQFF
>TRBJ2-3|TRBV6-4|TRBD2|few
TGTGCCAGCAGTGAATTGTCTAGCGGAAGCACAGATACGCAGTATTTT
CASSELSSGSTDTQYF
>TRBJ2-7|TRBV6-5|TRBD1|.
TGTGCCAGCAGTTATTCCCCGGACAGGGGGCTCGAGCAGTACTTC
CASSYSPDRGLEQYF
>TRBJ2-5|TRBV19|TRBD1|.
TGTGCCAGTAGTATAGGGCTGGGACAGCAAGAGACCCAGTACTTC
CASSIGLGQQETQYF
>TRBJ2-7|TRBV28|TRBD1|.
TGTGCCAGCAGTTTGCGCGCCGGGACAGTCTACGAGCAGTACTTC
CASSLRAGTVYEQYF
>TRBJ1-2|TRBV7-2|.|few
TGTGCCAGCAGCTTAGGAGGTCCCACCTTC
CASSLGGPTF
>TRBJ2-1|TRBV7-9|TRBD1|once
TGTGCCAGCAGCCCCGGACAGGATTACAATGAGCAGTTCTTC
CASSPGQDYNEQFF
>TRBJ2-7|TRBV7-9|TRBD1|.
TGCGCCAGCAGCCAAAGGACAGGGCGCGAGCAGTACTTC
CASSQRTGREQYF
>TRBJ2-3|TRBV9|.|.
TGTGCCAGCAGCGTAACGGAACAGGGCGGGACAGATACGCAGTATTTT
CASSVTEQGGTDTQYF
>TRBJ2-1|TRBV6-1|TRBD2|.
TGTGCCAGCAGTGGCGTTGGGACTAGCGGGGGGCCGAGCTCCTACAATGAGCAGTTCTTC
CASSGVGTSGGPSSYNEQFF
>TRBJ2-2|TRBV9|.|.
TGTGCCAGCAGCGTAAACAGTGGCGGGGAGCTGTTTTTT
CASSVNSGGELFF
>TRBJ2-5|TRBV9|TRBD2|.
TGTGCCAGCTTGCATTGGCTAGCGGAAGAGACCCAGTACTTC
CASLHWLAEETQYF
>TRBJ2-3|TRBV6-4|TRBD2|medium-sized
TGTGCCAGCACCCCGGGCAGCGGGGGGGCCGAAGATACGCAGTATTTT
CASTPGSGGAEDTQYF
>TRBJ2-1|TRBV6-4|.|.
TGTGCCAGCAGTGATTCTGGAGTGAATGAGCAGTTCTTC
CASSDSGVNEQFF
>TRBJ2-5|TRBV7-9|TRBD2|.
TGTGCCAGCAGCCCCAATAGCGGGACAGAGACCCAGTACTTC
CASSPNSGTETQYF
>TRBJ2-7|TRBV7-3|TRBD1|.
TGCGCCAGCAGCCAAGAGACAGGGATCTACGAGCAGTACTTC
CASSQETGIYEQYF
>TRBJ1-1|TRBV27|TRBD1|.
TGTGCCAGCAGAGACAGGGGGCTTAGCACTGAAGCTTTCTTT
CASRDRGLSTEAFF
>TRBJ2-2|TRBV6-4|TRBD2|.
TGTGCCAGCAGTAAACTAGCGGGAGACACCGGGGAGCTGTTTTTT
CASSKLAGDTGELFF
>TRBJ1-3|TRBV2|.|.
TGTGCCATCACCGGGACAAAGCGAAACACCATATATTTT
CAITGTKRNTIYF
>TRBJ2-2|TRBV6-5|.|.
TGTGCCAGCACAGCGGACACCGGGGAGCTGTTTTTT
CASTADTGELFF
>TRBJ1-2|TRBV2|TRBD1|few
TGTGCCAGCAGTGAAGGGACAGGGGTTGGCTATGGCTACACCTTC
CASSEGTGVGYGYTF
>TRBJ2-2|TRBV25-1|TRBD1|.
TGTGCCAGCAGTTCGCACAGACAGGGAATAAACACCGGGGAGCTGTTTTTT
CASSSHRQGINTGELFF
>TRBJ1-5|TRBV19|.|few
TGTGCCAGTAGTATAGTTGGAGGAGGGTTGCAGCCCCAGCATTTT
CASSIVGGGLQPQHF
>TRBJ2-7|TRBV7-3|.|.
TGTGCCAGCAGCTTAAACGCGGGGCAAGTCCCCTACGAGCAGTACTTC
CASSLNAGQVPYEQYF
>TRBJ2-3|TRBV4-3|.|.
TGCGCCAGCAGCCAAGATTGGGGGCGGGGGAGCACAGATACGCAGTATTTT
CASSQDWGRGSTDTQYF
>TRBJ2-5|TRBV15|TRBD1|.
TGTGCCACCAGATTAACCGCAAACCGGGACAGAGAGACTCAGTACTTC
CATRLTANRDRETQYF
>TRBJ1-5|TRBV5-5|.|.
TGTGCCAGCAGCTTGAGAGACAGGAATCAGCCCCAGCATTTT
CASSLRDRNQPQHF
>TRBJ2-7|TRBV27|TRBD1|.
TGTGCCAGCAGACAGGACAGGGCGAGCTCCTACGAGCAGTACTTC
CASRQDRASSYEQYF
>TRBJ2-7|TRBV6-4|.|large
TGTGCCAGCAGTGACTCGTCGGAGGGCGAGCAGTACTTC
CASSDSSEGEQYF
>TRBJ1-1|TRBV6-6|.|.
TGTGCCAGCAGTTACGGACCCGGGAGGGTGAACACTGAAGCTTTCTTT
CASSYGPGRVNTEAFF
>TRBJ2-7|TRBV7-3|TRBD1|few
TGTGCCAGCAGCCCCGGGACAGGCGAGCAGTACTTC
CASSPGTGEQYF
>TRBJ2-5|TRBV4-3|TRBD2|.
TGCGCCAGCAGCCAAGGACGGGGACTAGCGGGAGGTAGACAAGAGACCCAGTACTTC
CASSQGRGLAGGRQETQYF
>TRBJ2-7|TRBV5-6|TRBD1|medium-sized
TGTGCCAGCAGCTTGGTGGGGACAGGGATCTACGAGCAGTACTTC
CASSLVGTGIYEQYF
>TRBJ2-2|TRBV5-1|.|.
TGCGCCAGCAGCTTGGTGGGGCCGCTGAACACCGGGGAGCTGTTTTTT
CASSLVGPLNTGELFF
>TRBJ2-3|TRBV19|.|.
TGTGCCAGTAGTATGTTCAGGACAGATACGCAGTATTTT
CASSMFRTDTQYF
>TRBJ2-6|TRBV6-4|.|.
TGTGCCAGCAGTTACGAGGGATTTGGGGCCAACGTCCTGACTTTC
CASSYEGFGANVLTF